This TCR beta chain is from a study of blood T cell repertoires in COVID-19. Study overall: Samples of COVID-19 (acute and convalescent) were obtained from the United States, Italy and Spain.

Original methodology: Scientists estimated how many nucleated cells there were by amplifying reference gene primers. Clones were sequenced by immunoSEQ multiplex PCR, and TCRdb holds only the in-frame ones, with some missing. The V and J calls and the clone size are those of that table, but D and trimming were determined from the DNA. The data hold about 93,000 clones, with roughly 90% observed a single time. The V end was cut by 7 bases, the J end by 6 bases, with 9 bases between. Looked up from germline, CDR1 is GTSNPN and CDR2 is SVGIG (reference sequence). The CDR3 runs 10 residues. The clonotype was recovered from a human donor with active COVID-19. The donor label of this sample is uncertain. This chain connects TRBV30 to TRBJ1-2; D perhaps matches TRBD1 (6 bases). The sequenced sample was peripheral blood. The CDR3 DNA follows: TGTGCCTTACCAGGGGATGGCTACACCTTC. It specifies CALPGDGYTF.